The 8 T cell receptor beta chains listed next were all sequenced from one sample in a study of T cell changes during pregnancy in multiple sclerosis. Assay: immunoSEQ multiplex PCR; the TCRdb copy retains only in-frame clones and omits some. The table includes roughly 49,000 clones, around 95% detected once. The specimen was CD8+ T cells from peripheral blood mononuclear cells, collected in the first trimester of pregnancy. These TCRs come from a female donor with multiple sclerosis, enrolled in a pregnancy study.

V usage is TRBV12-5 and J usage is TRBJ1-2, with D possibly matching TRBD1 (6 bases). CDR1 LGHNT and CDR2 FRNRAP come from the germline V gene. The CDR3 extends over 15 amino acids. Trimming removed 3 bases from V and 4 bases from J, with 15 bases in between. The CDR3 nucleotides read TGTGCTAGTGGTTTTTGGGGGGGCTGGAGCTATGGCTACACCTTC. This translates into CASGFWGGWSYGYTF.

CDR3 nucleotides: TGTGCCAGCAGCTTTACTAGCGGGAGGTATGAGCAGTACTTC. It encodes CASSFTSGRYEQYF. The chain carries TRBV5-4 and TRBJ2-7; the match to TRBD2 covers 12 bases. This CDR3 contains 14 residues. Germline values: CDR1 SGHNT, CDR2 YYREEE (reference sequence). Trimming at V came to 2 bases and at J to 7 bases, leaving 4 bases not matched to a gene. The full variable domain, completed using reference TRBV5-4 and TRBJ2-7, is ETGVTQSPTHLIKTRGQQVTLRCSSQSGHNTVSWYQQALGQGPQFIFQYYREEENGRGNFPPRFSGLQFPNYSSELNVNALELDDSALYLCASSFTSGRYEQYFGPGTRLTVT.

CDR3 DNA: TGTGCCAGCAGCCAAGCGACAGGGGGCTCCTACGAGCAGTACTTC. Amino acids: CASSQATGGSYEQYF. This chain uses TRBV4-2 with TRBJ2-7; 9 bases fit TRBD1. The CDR3 length is 15 residues. CDR1 LGHNA and CDR2 YNFKEQ come from the germline V gene. Trimming removed 1 base from V and 0 bases from J; junction bases left unmatched: 1.

The genes are TRBV4-2 and TRBJ1-1; TRBD1 agrees at 11 bases. The CDR3 totals 18 residues. Trimming took 2 bases from V and 2 from J; bases not matched to a gene: 10. Germline values: CDR1 LGHNA, CDR2 YNFKEQ. The CDR3 protein is CASSQLPGQGVGNTEAFF. In DNA, the CDR3 is TGTGCCAGCAGCCAATTGCCGGGACAGGGGGTGGGTAACACTGAAGCTTTCTTT.

The rearrangement joins TRBV7-9 to TRBJ1-3, with TRBD1 matching 7 bases. Trimming removed 7 bases from V and 9 bases from J; junction bases left unmatched: 12. The CDR3 spans 14 residues. CDR1 and CDR2 (germline): SEHNR, FQNEAQ (reference sequence). As DNA, the CDR3 is TGTGCCAGCATCCCACGGGGACAGTTAACCACCATATATTTT. The encoded protein is CASIPRGQLTTIYF.

This chain links TRBV5-1 with TRBJ2-7, with D hard to call. CDR3 length: 11 residues. Germline V gene data show CDR1 as SGHRS and CDR2 as YFSETQ. V dropped 0 bases and J dropped 6 bases, with 4 bases sitting between them. The CDR3 loop is CASSLAGEQYF. Written as DNA, the CDR3 is TGCGCCAGCAGCTTGGCCGGCGAGCAGTACTTC.

The V and J genes are TRBV4-1 and TRBJ2-7; the match to TRBD2 covers 9 bases. CDR3 length: 16 amino acids. Germline loops: CDR1 MGHRA, CDR2 YSYEKL. J was trimmed by 2 bases and V by 0 bases; bases with no gene match: 5. As DNA, the CDR3 is TGCGCCAGCAGCCAAGATCCGGCTAGCGGGACCTACGAGCAGTACTTC. It encodes CASSQDPASGTYEQYF.

J is TRBJ2-7 and V is TRBV10-3; 7 bases align to TRBD2. Germline V gene data show CDR1 as ENHRY and CDR2 as SYGVKD. Trimming removed 11 bases from V and 5 bases from J; junction bases left unmatched: 12. The CDR3 is 13 residues long. The CDR3: CAAHGGRIDEQYF. DNA for the CDR3: TGTGCCGCCCATGGCGGGAGAATCGACGAGCAGTACTTC.